This T cell receptor (beta chain) is from a study of blood T cells in healthy people across ages. CDR3 length equals 13 residues. Trimming shortened V by 4 bases and J by 6 bases, and 14 bases separated the two germline ends. Germline V CDR1 and CDR2: SQVTM, ANQGSEA. The use of a sample-barcoded 5' primer and a J-beta primer mix characterized a second PCR of roughly 6 to 11 cycles. TCRdb analysed the 5' RACE reads with MiXCR anew, one entry per CDR3 protein. The table lists hundreds of thousands of distinct CDR3 sequences, roughly 25% of them singletons, with around 9.2% in the top ten. This clonotype was detected only a few times. These data also featured in a second study, about T cells of mothers and their children.

Sample: blood. The rearrangement uses TRBV29-1 and TRBJ2-3; D may be TRBD2 (5 bases). The sequence came from a boy aged 5-17 years in good health. CDR3 region: CSVVRAEKDTQYF. CDR3 nucleotides: TGCAGCGTTGTGAGGGCTGAGAAGGATACGCAGTATTTT.